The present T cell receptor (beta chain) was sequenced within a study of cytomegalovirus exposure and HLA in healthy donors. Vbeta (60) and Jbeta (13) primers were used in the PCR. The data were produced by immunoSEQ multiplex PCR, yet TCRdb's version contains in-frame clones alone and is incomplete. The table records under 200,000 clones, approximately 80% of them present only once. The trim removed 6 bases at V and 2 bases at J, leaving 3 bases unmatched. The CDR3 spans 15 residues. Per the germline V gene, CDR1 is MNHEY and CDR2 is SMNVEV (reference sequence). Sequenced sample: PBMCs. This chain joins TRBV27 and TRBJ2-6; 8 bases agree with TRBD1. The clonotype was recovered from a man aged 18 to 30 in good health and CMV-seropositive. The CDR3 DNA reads TGTGCCAGCAGCGACAGGGGCCCTGGGGCCAACGTCCTGACTTTC. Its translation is CASSDRGPGANVLTF. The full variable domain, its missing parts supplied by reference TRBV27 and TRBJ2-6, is EAQVTQNPRYLITVTGKKLTVTCSQNMNHEYMSWYRQDPGLGLRQIYYSMNVEVTDKGDVPEGYKVSRKEKRNFPLILESPSPNQTSLYFCASSDRGPGANVLTFGAGSRLTVL.